This is a list of T cell receptor beta chains from one sample in a study of long-term antiretroviral therapy in people with HIV. Profiling relied on immunoSEQ multiplex PCR, and the TCRdb table lists in-frame clones only, not all of them. The data contain 20,000 to 30,000 clones, 70% to 85% of them singletons. The sequences come from unsorted PBMCs, collected 1.2 years after starting antiretroviral therapy. All receptors come from a woman aged 40 to 50 with HIV. Both conserved end residues are part of each CDR3. D genes are given only for firm matches. Part of the rows lack a size; the others show once, few, many or a class for expanded clones.

V	D	J	size	CDR3	DNA
TRBV18	.	TRBJ1-2	.	CASSPADLLGYTF	TGTGCCAGCTCACCGGCAGATCTACTCGGCTACACCTTC
TRBV14	TRBD1	TRBJ2-7	few	CASSQEGWDRKYEQYF	TGTGCCAGCAGCCAAGAAGGGTGGGACAGAAAATACGAGCAGTACTTC
TRBV2	.	TRBJ1-4	.	CASTSGQNYEKLFF	TGTGCCAGCACCTCGGGACAAAACTATGAAAAACTGTTTTTT
TRBV7-2	TRBD1	TRBJ1-2	.	CASSWAGGEDYGYTF	TGTGCCAGCAGCTGGGCAGGGGGTGAGGACTATGGCTACACCTTC
TRBV6-5	.	TRBJ2-5	.	CASSYRPPSHQETQYF	TGTGCCAGCAGTTACAGGCCACCAAGTCACCAAGAGACCCAGTACTTC
TRBV6-6	.	TRBJ2-7	.	CASSYDRIRGEQYF	TGTGCCAGCAGTTACGACAGGATACGCGGGGAGCAGTACTTC
TRBV16	.	TRBJ1-3	.	CASSQSAGFGNTIYF	TGTGCCAGCAGCCAATCGGCCGGGTTCGGAAACACCATATATTTT
TRBV7-6	.	TRBJ2-5	.	CASSLMRQETQYF	TGTGCCAGCAGCCTCATGCGCCAAGAGACCCAGTACTTC
TRBV5-1	TRBD1	TRBJ1-1	.	CASSLRGGTGNTEAFF	TGCGCCAGCAGCTTGCGGGGGGGGACAGGGAACACTGAAGCTTTCTTT
TRBV5-4	TRBD2	TRBJ2-7	.	CASSLSGSSYEQYF	TGTGCCAGCAGCCTTAGCGGGAGTTCCTACGAGCAGTACTTC
TRBV13	TRBD1	TRBJ2-2	.	CASSSGTGATGELFF	TGTGCCAGCAGCTCCGGGACAGGAGCGACCGGGGAGCTGTTTTTT
TRBV27	TRBD2	TRBJ2-7	.	CASSYGGGDYEQYF	TGTGCCAGCAGTTATGGCGGGGGGGACTACGAGCAGTACTTC
TRBV2	.	TRBJ1-5	.	CASSAGQAGQPQHF	TGTGCCAGCAGTGCGGGACAAGCAGGGCAGCCCCAGCATTTT
TRBV29-1	.	TRBJ2-3	.	CSVAGGGTGAAPSTDTQYF	TGCAGCGTTGCCGGAGGTGGGACGGGGGCCGCCCCTAGCACAGATACGCAGTATTTT
TRBV9	.	TRBJ2-3	.	CASSVGGQDTQYF	TGTGCCAGCAGCGTAGGGGGCCAGGATACGCAGTATTTT
TRBV7-9	.	TRBJ1-2	.	CASSLMGDGYTF	TGTGCCAGCAGCTTAATGGGAGATGGCTACACCTTC
TRBV11-2	.	TRBJ2-1	.	CASSLGNNEQFF	TGTGCCAGCAGCTTAGGAAACAATGAGCAGTTCTTC
TRBV5-6	.	TRBJ2-7	.	CASSPGPLGYEQYF	TGTGCCAGCAGCCCTGGCCCCCTGGGGTACGAGCAGTACTTC
TRBV5-1	.	TRBJ2-5	.	CASSLQGSPQETQYF	TGCGCCAGCAGCTTGCAGGGCAGCCCCCAAGAGACCCAGTACTTC
TRBV30	.	TRBJ2-5	.	CAWNSGEETQYF	TGTGCCTGGAACTCGGGGGAAGAGACCCAGTACTTC
TRBV5-6	.	TRBJ2-7	.	CASSLYYEQYF	TGTGCCAGCAGCTTGTATTACGAGCAGTACTTC
TRBV6-6	TRBD1	TRBJ1-4	.	CASSKTGGFNEKLFF	TGTGCCAGCAGCAAAACAGGGGGGTTCAATGAAAAACTGTTTTTT
TRBV7-9	TRBD2	TRBJ2-2	few	CASSLVAGGDTGELFF	TGTGCCAGCAGCTTGGTAGCGGGGGGAGACACCGGGGAGCTGTTTTTT
TRBV11-2	.	TRBJ2-1	.	CASSAGKQFF	TGTGCCAGCAGCGCCGGTAAACAGTTCTTC
TRBV5-4	TRBD1	TRBJ1-1	few	CASSAAGQGLTEAFF	TGTGCCAGCAGCGCGGCAGGACAGGGGTTGACTGAAGCTTTCTTT
TRBV18	.	TRBJ2-2	.	CASSPPGQGYTGELFF	TGTGCCAGCTCACCACCGGGGCAGGGGTACACCGGGGAGCTGTTTTTT